This entry is about one T cell receptor beta chain. This record belongs to a study of T cell responses to AZD1222 COVID-19 vaccine. Profiling relied on immunoSEQ multiplex PCR, and the TCRdb table lists in-frame clones only, not all of them. Among 100,000 or so clones, around 84% were seen once, and the ten largest hold over 1.2%. The CDR3 loop spans 14 amino acids. Germline V gene sequence: CDR1 KGHSY, CDR2 FQNENV. Trimming cost V 0 bases and J 2 bases, with 7 bases left between them. The material was peripheral blood, obtained on day 0 of AZD1222 vaccination. J is TRBJ1-2 and V is TRBV16; D remains unclear. The clonotype comes from an adult in good health. The CDR3 DNA is TGTGCCAGCAGCCAATCGTTGCAAAACTATGGCTACACCTTC. It specifies CASSQSLQNYGYTF.